The present T cell receptor beta chain was sequenced within a study of cytomegalovirus exposure and HLA in healthy donors. Broader study findings: Most TCR sequences proved rare, with some public TCRs found in many donors. Accounts indicate the classifier identified cytomegalovirus status with strong specificity and sensitivity. Researchers counted roughly 160 TCR beta chains as cytomegalovirus-associated.

Germline loops: CDR1 MDHEN, CDR2 SYDVKM. V lost 1 base, J lost 3 bases, and 9 bases stayed unmatched. This CDR3 is built from 18 residues. Profiled with immunoSEQ multiplex PCR; TCRdb holds only in-frame clones, not every one. The table lists around 61,000 clones, 92% of them singletons, with approximately 5% in the top ten. Comments on this clone: Its target is unknown.

The sequenced material came from PBMCs. The receptor comes from a man younger than 35 in good health and CMV-seropositive. This chain uses TRBV28 with TRBJ2-3; 11 bases match TRBD2. CDR3 sequence (DNA): TGTGCCAGCAGTTTATCACTAGCGGGAGTTCGGGGTACAGATACGCAGTATTTT. This sequence encodes CASSLSLAGVRGTDTQYF.